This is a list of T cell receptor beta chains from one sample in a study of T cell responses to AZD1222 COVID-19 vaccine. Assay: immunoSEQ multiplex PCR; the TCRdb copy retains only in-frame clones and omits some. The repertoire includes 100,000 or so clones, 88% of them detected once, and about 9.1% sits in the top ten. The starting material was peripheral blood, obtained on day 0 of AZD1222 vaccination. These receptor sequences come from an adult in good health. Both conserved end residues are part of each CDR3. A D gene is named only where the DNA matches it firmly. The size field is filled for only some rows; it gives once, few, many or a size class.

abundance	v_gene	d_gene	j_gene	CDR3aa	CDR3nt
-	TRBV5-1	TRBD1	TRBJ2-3	CASSLGTGASTDTQYF	TGCGCCAGCAGCTTGGGGACAGGGGCCAGCACAGATACGCAGTATTTT
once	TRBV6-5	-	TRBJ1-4	CASSYSIGGEKLFF	TGTGCCAGCAGTTACTCGATCGGGGGCGAAAAACTGTTTTTT
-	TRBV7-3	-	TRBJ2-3	CASSLGANTDTQYF	TGTGCCAGCAGCTTAGGCGCTAACACAGATACGCAGTATTTT
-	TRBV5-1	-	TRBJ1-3	CASTNPTGNTIYF	TGCGCCAGCACGAACCCTACTGGAAACACCATATATTTT
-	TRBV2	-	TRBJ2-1	CASVTRDNEQFF	TGTGCCAGCGTAACTAGGGACAATGAGCAGTTCTTC
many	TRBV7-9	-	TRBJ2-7	CASSRLGDASYEQYF	TGTGCCAGCAGCCGCCTAGGGGACGCTTCCTACGAGCAGTACTTC
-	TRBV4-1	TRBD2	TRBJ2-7	CASSQALTSGGSYEQYF	TGCGCCAGCAGCCAAGCTCTGACTAGCGGGGGATCCTACGAGCAGTACTTC
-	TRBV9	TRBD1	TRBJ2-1	CASSVAGQVYNEQFF	TGTGCCAGCAGCGTCGCGGGACAGGTCTACAATGAGCAGTTCTTC
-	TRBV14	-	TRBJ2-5	CASSQVLARETQYF	TGTGCCAGCAGCCAAGTTCTAGCCAGGGAGACCCAGTACTTC
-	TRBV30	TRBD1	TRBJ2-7	CAWSRDSSYEQYF	TGTGCCTGGAGCCGGGACAGCTCCTACGAGCAGTACTTC
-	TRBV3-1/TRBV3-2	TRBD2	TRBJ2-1	CASSQEGTSGSGQFF	TGTGCCAGCAGCCAAGAGGGGACTAGCGGGAGTGGGCAGTTCTTC
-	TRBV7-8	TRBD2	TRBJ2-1	CASRTSGSHNEQFF	TGTGCCAGCAGGACTAGCGGAAGCCACAATGAGCAGTTCTTC
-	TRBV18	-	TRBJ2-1	CASSTAVNEQFF	TGTGCCAGCTCTACCGCAGTGAATGAGCAGTTCTTC
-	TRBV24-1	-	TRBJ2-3	CATSDPGWADTQYF	TGTGCCACCAGTGATCCCGGGTGGGCAGATACGCAGTATTTT
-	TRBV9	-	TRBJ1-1	CASSVAGDPNTEAFF	TGTGCCAGCAGCGTAGCCGGGGACCCGAACACTGAAGCTTTCTTT
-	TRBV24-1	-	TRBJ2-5	CATSGGSQETQYF	TGTGCCACCAGTGGAGGGAGTCAAGAGACCCAGTACTTC
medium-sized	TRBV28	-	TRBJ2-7	CASSAAGGLGPYEQYF	TGTGCCAGCAGTGCCGCCGGAGGCCTGGGTCCTTACGAGCAGTACTTC
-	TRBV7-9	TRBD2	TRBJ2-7	CASSLLAGGPSKEQYF	TGTGCCAGCAGCTTACTAGCGGGAGGGCCTTCGAAAGAGCAGTACTTC
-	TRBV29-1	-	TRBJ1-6	CSALYGRPLHF	TGCAGCGCCCTTTATGGGAGACCCCTCCACTTT
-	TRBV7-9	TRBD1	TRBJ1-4	CASSPRDRGLPATNEKLFF	TGTGCCAGCAGCCCGAGGGACAGGGGGTTACCTGCAACTAATGAAAAACTGTTTTTT
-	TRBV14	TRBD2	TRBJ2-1	CASSQDLGLAGGNEQFF	TGTGCCAGCAGCCAAGATTTGGGACTAGCGGGAGGAAATGAGCAGTTCTTC
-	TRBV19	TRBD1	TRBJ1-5	CASSSKPGQVSNQPQHF	TGTGCCAGTAGTTCGAAACCGGGACAGGTTAGCAATCAGCCCCAGCATTTT
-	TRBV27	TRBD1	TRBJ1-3	CASSLTGQGAGNTIYF	TGTGCCAGCAGTTTAACAGGACAGGGGGCCGGAAACACCATATATTTT
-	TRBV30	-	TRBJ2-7	CAWRNYEQYF	TGTGCCTGGAGGAACTACGAGCAGTACTTC
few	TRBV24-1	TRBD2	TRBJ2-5	CATASGSETQYF	TGTGCCACCGCGAGCGGGAGTGAGACCCAGTACTTC
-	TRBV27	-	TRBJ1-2	CASSLSGGGGYTF	TGTGCCAGCAGTTTATCGGGGGGTGGTGGCTACACCTTC
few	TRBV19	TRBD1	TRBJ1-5	CASTKNGGQSNQPQHF	TGTGCCAGTACAAAAAATGGGGGACAGAGCAATCAGCCCCAGCATTTT
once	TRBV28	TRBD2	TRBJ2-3	CASLRGGRISTDTQYF	TGTGCCAGCTTAAGGGGCGGGAGGATAAGCACAGATACGCAGTATTTT
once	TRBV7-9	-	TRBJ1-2	CASSSQGNRHGYTF	TGTGCCAGCAGCTCCCAGGGGAATCGGCATGGCTACACCTTC
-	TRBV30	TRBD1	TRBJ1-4	CAWSDTGGISEKLFF	TGTGCCTGGAGCGACACAGGGGGCATTAGTGAAAAACTGTTTTTT
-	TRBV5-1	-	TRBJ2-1	CASSLVSFAGNEQFF	TGCGCCAGCAGCTTGGTATCATTTGCGGGTAATGAGCAGTTCTTC
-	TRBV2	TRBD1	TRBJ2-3	CAITDRGRSTDTQYF	TGTGCCATTACGGACAGGGGACGAAGCACAGATACGCAGTATTTT
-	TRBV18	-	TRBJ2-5	CASSPTSNSELETQYF	TGTGCCAGCTCACCCACATCGAACTCCGAACTAGAGACCCAGTACTTC
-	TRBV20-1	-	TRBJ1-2	CSASTDHGYTF	TGCAGTGCTTCGACGGACCATGGCTACACCTTC
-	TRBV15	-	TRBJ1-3	CATSRDRTGIGNTIYF	TGTGCCACCAGCAGAGATCGGACGGGGATAGGAAACACCATATATTTT
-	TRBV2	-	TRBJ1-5	CASNIDAGGWAQHF	TGTGCCAGCAATATCGATGCCGGGGGGTGGGCCCAGCATTTT
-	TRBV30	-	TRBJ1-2	CAWSEGGRGGYTF	TGTGCCTGGAGTGAGGGCGGGCGTGGGGGCTACACCTTC
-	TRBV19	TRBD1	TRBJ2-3	CASRGQGRADTQYF	TGTGCCAGTAGGGGACAGGGGCGGGCAGATACGCAGTATTTT
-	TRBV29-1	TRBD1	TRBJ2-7	CSVSRQGYEQYF	TGCAGCGTTTCTCGACAGGGCTACGAGCAGTACTTC
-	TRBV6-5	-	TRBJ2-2	CASSYGVTGELFF	TGTGCCAGCAGTTACGGGGTTACCGGGGAGCTGTTTTTT
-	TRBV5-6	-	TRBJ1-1	CASSSAGVAGEAFF	TGTGCCAGCAGCTCGGCAGGGGTAGCCGGTGAAGCTTTCTTT
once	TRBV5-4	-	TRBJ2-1	CASSRTPYNEQFF	TGTGCCAGCAGCAGGACTCCCTACAATGAGCAGTTCTTC
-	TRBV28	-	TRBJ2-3	CASTSPAGRADTQYF	TGTGCCAGCACGTCCCCGGCAGGGCGGGCAGATACGCAGTATTTT
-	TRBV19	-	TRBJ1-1	CASTTGQIGPNTEAFF	TGTGCCAGTACCACGGGACAAATCGGTCCCAACACTGAAGCTTTCTTT
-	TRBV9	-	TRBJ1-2	CASSAGTSRGYTF	TGTGCCAGCAGCGCAGGGACATCAAGGGGCTACACCTTC
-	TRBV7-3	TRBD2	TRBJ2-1	CASSSERTSSGRYNEQFF	TGTGCCAGCAGCAGCGAAAGGACATCTAGCGGACGTTACAATGAGCAGTTCTTC
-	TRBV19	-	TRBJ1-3	CASSMGSSGNTIYF	TGTGCCAGTAGTATGGGCAGCTCTGGAAACACCATATATTTT
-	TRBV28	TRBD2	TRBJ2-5	CASSPWGSGGGGQETQYF	TGTGCCAGCAGTCCCTGGGGTAGCGGAGGCGGGGGCCAAGAGACCCAGTACTTC
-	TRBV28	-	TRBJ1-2	CATEGNYGYTF	TGTGCCACCGAAGGGAACTATGGCTACACCTTC
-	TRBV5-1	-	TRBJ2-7	CASSLQGFYEQYF	TGCGCCAGCAGCTTGCAAGGGTTCTACGAGCAGTACTTC
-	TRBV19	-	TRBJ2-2	CASSLLTGELFF	TGTGCCAGTAGTTTATTAACCGGGGAGCTGTTTTTT
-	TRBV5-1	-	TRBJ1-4	CASSLTGAVWANEKLFF	TGCGCCAGCAGCTTGACGGGGGCTGTCTGGGCTAATGAAAAACTGTTTTTT
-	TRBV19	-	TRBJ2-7	CASRKRDGTYEQYF	TGTGCCAGCCGAAAAAGGGACGGGACCTACGAGCAGTACTTC
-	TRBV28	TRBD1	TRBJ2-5	CASSLDRVLETQYF	TGTGCCAGCAGTTTAGACAGGGTGTTGGAGACCCAGTACTTC